Given below is one T cell receptor beta chain in context. What it binds is unknown. Sequence at one end of the junction differs from germline and may be a read error. Germline loops: CDR1 SGHTA, CDR2 FQGTGA. This CDR3 has 15 amino acids. The data stem from a study of blood T cells in healthy people across ages. Findings and limits, study-wide: It was found that TCR beta diversity correlated strongly with the percentage of naive T cells.

The authors ran a second PCR of roughly 6 to 12 cycles using a sample-barcoded 5' primer and a J-beta primer mix. TCRdb used MiXCR to reprocess the 5' RACE reads, holding one entry per CDR3 protein. The table includes some 1.1 million distinct CDR3 sequences, more than 30% detected once. J is TRBJ2-1 and V is TRBV7-3, with D possibly being TRBD1 or TRBD2 (5 bases each). The TCR sequence derives from a man in his late teens or twenties in good health. Sequenced sample: blood. The CDR3 is CASNLKGSSYNEQFF. CDR3 DNA: TGTGCCAGCAACTTAAAGGGGAGCTCCTACAATGAGCAGTTCTTC.